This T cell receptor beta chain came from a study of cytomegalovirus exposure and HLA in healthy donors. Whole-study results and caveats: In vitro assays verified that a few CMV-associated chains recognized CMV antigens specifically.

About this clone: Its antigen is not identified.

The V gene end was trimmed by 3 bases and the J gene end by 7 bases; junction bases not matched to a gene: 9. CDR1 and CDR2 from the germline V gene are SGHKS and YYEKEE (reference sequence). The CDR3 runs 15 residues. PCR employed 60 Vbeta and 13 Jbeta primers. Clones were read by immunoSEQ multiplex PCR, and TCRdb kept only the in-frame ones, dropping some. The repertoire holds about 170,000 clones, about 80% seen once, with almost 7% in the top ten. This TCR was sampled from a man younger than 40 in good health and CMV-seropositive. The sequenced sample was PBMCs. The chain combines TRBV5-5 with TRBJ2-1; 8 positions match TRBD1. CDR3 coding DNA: TGTGCCAGCAGCTGGGCGGACAGGGCGCCTAATGAGCAGTTCTTC. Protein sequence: CASSWADRAPNEQFF.